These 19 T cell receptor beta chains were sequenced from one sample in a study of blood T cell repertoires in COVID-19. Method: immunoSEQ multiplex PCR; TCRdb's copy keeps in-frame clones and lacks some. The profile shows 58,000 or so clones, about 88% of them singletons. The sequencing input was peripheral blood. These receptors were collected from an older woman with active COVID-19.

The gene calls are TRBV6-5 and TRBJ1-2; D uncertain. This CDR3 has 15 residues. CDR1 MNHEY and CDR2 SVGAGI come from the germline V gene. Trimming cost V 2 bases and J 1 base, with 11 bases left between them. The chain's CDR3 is CASSYDGSINYGYTF. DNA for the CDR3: TGTGCCAGCAGTTACGATGGTAGTATTAACTATGGCTACACCTTC.

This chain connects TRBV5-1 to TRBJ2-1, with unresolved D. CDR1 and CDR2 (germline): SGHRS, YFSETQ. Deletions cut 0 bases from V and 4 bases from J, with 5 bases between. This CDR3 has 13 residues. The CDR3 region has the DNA TGCGCCAGCAGCTTGGCGGTGTACAATGAGCAGTTCTTC. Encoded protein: CASSLAVYNEQFF.

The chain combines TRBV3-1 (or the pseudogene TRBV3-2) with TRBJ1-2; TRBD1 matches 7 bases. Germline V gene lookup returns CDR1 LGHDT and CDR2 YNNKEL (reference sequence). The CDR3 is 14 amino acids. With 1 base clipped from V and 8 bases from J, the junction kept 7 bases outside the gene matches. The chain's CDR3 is CASSQVRDSGGYTF. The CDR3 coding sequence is TGTGCCAGCAGCCAAGTTAGGGACAGTGGAGGCTACACCTTC.

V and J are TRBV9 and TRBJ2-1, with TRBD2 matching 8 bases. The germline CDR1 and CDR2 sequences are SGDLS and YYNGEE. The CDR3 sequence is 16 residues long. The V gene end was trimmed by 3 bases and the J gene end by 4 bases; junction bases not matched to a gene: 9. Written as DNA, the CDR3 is TGTGCCAGCAGCGACTCACTAGCGGAGGCTTACAATGAGCAGTTCTTC. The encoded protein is CASSDSLAEAYNEQFF. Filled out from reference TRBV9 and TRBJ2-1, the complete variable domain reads DSGVTQTPKHLITATGQRVTLRCSPRSGDLSVYWYQQSLDQGLQFLIQYYNGEERAKGNILERFSAQQFPDLHSELNLSSLELGDSALYFCASSDSLAEAYNEQFFGPGTRLTVL.

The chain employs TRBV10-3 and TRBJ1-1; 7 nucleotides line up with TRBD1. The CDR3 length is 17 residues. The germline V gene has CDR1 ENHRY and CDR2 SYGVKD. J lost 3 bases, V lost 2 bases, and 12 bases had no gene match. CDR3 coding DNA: TGTGCCATCAGTGAGGGAGGGGGCTATGCGGGTGACACTGAAGCTTTCTTT. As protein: CAISEGGGYAGDTEAFF.

CDR3 sequence reads: CASSEARDTNGYTF. The CDR3 DNA is TGCGCCAGCAGCGAGGCCCGGGACACAAATGGCTACACCTTC. This chain joins TRBV5-1 and TRBJ1-2, with D perhaps matching TRBD1 (6 bases). The CDR3 sequence is 14 residues long. The V end lost 4 bases, the J end lost 6 bases, and 16 bases lay between the germline ends. CDR1 and CDR2 from the germline V gene are SGHRS and YFSETQ.

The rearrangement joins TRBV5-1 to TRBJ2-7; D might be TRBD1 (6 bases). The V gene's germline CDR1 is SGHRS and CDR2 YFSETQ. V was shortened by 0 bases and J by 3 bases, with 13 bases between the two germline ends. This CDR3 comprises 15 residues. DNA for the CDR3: TGCGCCAGCAGCTTGGTCACAGGGAGAGGCTACGAGCAGTACTTC. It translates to CASSLVTGRGYEQYF.

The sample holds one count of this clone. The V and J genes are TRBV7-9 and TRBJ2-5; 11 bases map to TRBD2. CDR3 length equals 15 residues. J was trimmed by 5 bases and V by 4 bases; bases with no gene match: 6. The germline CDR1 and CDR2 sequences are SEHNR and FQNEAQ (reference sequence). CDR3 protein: CASSSLAGGGETQYF. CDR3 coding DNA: TGTGCCAGCAGCTCCCTAGCGGGAGGAGGTGAGACCCAGTACTTC. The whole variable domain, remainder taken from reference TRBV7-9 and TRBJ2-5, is DTGVSQNPRHKITKRGQNVTFRCDPISEHNRLYWYRQTLGQGPEFLTYFQNEAQLEKSRLLSDRFSAERPKGSFSTLEIQRTEQGDSAMYLCASSSLAGGGETQYFGPGTRLLVL.

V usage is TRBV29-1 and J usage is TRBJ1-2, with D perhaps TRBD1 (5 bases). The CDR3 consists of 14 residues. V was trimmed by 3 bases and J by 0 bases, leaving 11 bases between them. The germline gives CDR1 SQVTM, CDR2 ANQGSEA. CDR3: CSVETGASNYGYTF. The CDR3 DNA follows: TGCAGCGTTGAGACTGGGGCCTCTAACTATGGCTACACCTTC.

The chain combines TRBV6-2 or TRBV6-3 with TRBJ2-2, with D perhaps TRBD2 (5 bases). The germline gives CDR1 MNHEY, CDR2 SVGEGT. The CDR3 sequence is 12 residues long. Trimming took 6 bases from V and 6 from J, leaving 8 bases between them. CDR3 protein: CASSTRAGELFF. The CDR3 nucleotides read TGTGCCAGCAGCACGAGGGCCGGGGAGCTGTTTTTT.

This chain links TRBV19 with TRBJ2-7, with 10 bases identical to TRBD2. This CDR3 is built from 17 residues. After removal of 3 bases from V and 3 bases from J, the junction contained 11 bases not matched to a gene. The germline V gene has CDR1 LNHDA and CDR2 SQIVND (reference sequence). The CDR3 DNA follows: TGTGCCAGTAGTATTGCGTCTAGCGGGAGTGAAAACTACGAGCAGTACTTC. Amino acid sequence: CASSIASSGSENYEQYF.

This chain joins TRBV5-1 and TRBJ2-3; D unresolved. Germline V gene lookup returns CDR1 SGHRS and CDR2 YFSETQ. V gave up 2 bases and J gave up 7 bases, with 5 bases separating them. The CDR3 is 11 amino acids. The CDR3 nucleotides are TGCGCCAGCAGCTTCCTAAATACGCAGTATTTT. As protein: CASSFLNTQYF.

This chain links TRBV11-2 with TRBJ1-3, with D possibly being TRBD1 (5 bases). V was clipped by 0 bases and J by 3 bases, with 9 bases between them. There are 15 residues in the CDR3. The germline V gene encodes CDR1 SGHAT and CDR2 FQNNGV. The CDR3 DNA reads TGTGCCAGCAGCTTAGACAGGGTCGGTGGAAACACCATATATTTT. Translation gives CASSLDRVGGNTIYF.

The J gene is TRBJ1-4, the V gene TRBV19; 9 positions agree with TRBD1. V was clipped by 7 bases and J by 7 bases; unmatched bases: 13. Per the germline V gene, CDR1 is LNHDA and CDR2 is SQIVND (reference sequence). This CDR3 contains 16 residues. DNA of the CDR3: TGTGCCAGTACCTACCCCTTCGGGACAGGGTCTGAAAAACTGTTTTTT. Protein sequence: CASTYPFGTGSEKLFF. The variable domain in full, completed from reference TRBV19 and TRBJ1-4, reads DGGITQSPKYLFRKEGQNVTLSCEQNLNHDAMYWYRQDPGQGLRLIYYSQIVNDFQKGDIAEGYSVSREKKESFPLTVTSAQKNPTAFYLCASTYPFGTGSEKLFFGSGTQLSVL.

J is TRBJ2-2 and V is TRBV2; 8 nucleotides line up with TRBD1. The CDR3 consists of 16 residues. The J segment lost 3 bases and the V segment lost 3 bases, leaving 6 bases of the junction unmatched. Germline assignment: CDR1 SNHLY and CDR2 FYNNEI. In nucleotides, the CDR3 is TGTGCCAGCAGTGATCGACAGGGGTGGTACACCGGGGAGCTGTTTTTT. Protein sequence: CASSDRQGWYTGELFF.

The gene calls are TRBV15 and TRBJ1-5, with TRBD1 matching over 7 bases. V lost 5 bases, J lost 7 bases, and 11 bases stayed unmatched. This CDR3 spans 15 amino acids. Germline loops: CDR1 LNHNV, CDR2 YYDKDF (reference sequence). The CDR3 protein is CATSETGSVGQPQHF. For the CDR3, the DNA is TGTGCCACCAGCGAGACAGGGTCCGTCGGACAGCCCCAGCATTTT.

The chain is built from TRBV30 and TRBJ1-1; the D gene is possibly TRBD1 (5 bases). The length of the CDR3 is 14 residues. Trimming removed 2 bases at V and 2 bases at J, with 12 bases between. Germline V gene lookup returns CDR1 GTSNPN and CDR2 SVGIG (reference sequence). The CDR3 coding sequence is TGTGCCTGGAGTTCGTGGACACCTAACACTGAAGCTTTCTTT. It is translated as CAWSSWTPNTEAFF. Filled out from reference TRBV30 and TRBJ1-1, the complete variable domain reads SQTIHQWPATLVQPVGSPLSLECTVEGTSNPNLYWYRQAAGRGLQLLFYSVGIGQISSEVPQNLSASRPQDRQFILSSKKLLLSDSGFYLCAWSSWTPNTEAFFGQGTRLTVV.

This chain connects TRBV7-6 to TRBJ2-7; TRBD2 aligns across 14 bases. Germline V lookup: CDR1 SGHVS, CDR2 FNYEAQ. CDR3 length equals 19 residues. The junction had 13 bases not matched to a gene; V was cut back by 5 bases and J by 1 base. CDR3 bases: TGTGCCAGCAGCGATACCCGGACTAGCGGGAGGCCGGGATCCTACGAGCAGTACTTC. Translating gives CASSDTRTSGRPGSYEQYF.

The CDR3 is CASSRARGGEETQYF. In DNA form, the CDR3 reads TGTGCCAGCAGCCGGGCTCGGGGAGGAGAAGAGACCCAGTACTTC. The chain recombines TRBV5-4 with TRBJ2-5; possibly TRBD2 for D (6 bases). Deletions cut 4 bases from V and 3 bases from J, with 16 bases between. Per the germline V gene, CDR1 is SGHNT and CDR2 is YYREEE (reference sequence). The CDR3 is 15 amino acids. Full variable domain (rest looked up from reference TRBV5-4 and TRBJ2-5): ETGVTQSPTHLIKTRGQQVTLRCSSQSGHNTVSWYQQALGQGPQFIFQYYREEENGRGNFPPRFSGLQFPNYSSELNVNALELDDSALYLCASSRARGGEETQYFGPGTRLLVL.